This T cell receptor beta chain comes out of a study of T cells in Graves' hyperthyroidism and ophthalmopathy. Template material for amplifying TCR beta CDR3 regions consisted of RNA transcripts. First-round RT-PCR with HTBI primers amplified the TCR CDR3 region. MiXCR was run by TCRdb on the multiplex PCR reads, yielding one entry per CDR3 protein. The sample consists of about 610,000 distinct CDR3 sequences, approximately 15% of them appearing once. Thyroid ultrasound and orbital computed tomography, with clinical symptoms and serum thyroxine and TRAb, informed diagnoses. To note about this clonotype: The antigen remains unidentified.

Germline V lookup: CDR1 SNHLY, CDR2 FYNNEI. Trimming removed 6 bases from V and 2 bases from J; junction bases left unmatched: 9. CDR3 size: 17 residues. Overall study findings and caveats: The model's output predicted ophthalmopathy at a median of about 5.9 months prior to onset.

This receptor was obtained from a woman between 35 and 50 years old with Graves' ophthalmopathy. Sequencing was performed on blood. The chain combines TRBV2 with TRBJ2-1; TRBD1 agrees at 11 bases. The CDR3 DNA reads TGTGCCAGCAGGGTCATGGGGACAGGGGGAACCTACAATGAGCAGTTCTTC. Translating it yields CASRVMGTGGTYNEQFF.